Listed below are T cell receptor beta chains from one sample, sequenced in a study of human T cells and chemical hapten exposure. TCRdb fed the RACE reads into MiXCR, producing one record per CDR3 protein. Of about 380,000 distinct CDR3 sequences listed, about 6% are singletons. The source was whole blood, collected in connection with sensitization to the hapten diphenylcyclopropenone (DPC). The receptors derive from a woman under 30 with alopecia areata. Some clones in this sample may be carry-over from other donors' samples. Each CDR3 is given without its conserved first and last residue.

cdr3_length j_call v_call cdr3_aa
11 TRBJ2-3 TRBV29-1 SVTVSGTDTQY
18 TRBJ2-3 TRBV13 ASSPSYPGDRASHTDTQY
13 TRBJ2-3 TRBV29-1 SVGSYWGHTDTQY
14 TRBJ2-5 TRBV10-3 AIRGGGGTGQETQY
13 TRBJ2-6 TRBV12-3/TRBV12-4 ASSFRGLGANVLT
8 TRBJ2-2 TRBV7-8 ASSRGELF
13 TRBJ2-3 TRBV20-1 SAPTRATSTDTQY
12 TRBJ1-5 TRBV28 ASSAGARNQPQH
13 TRBJ1-2 TRBV2 ASSDESADNYGYT
12 TRBJ1-4 TRBV19 ASLSLRGNEKLF
14 TRBJ2-2 TRBV9 ASSARTGLSTGELF
15 TRBJ2-3 TRBV7-9 ASSLATGTESTDTQY
15 TRBJ2-5 TRBV4-2 ASSHWTSGAYQETQY
12 TRBJ1-1 TRBV5-5 ASSFPYGNTEAF
14 TRBJ1-2 TRBV4-3 ASSQDYGSADYGYT
14 TRBJ2-1 TRBV28 ASSSTDRPTHNEQF
11 TRBJ1-2 TRBV5-1 ASSLGGTYGYT
14 TRBJ1-3 TRBV4-3 ASSQDPRGSGNTIY
14 TRBJ2-3 TRBV15 ATSRLQGQGADTQY
12 TRBJ2-5 TRBV3-1 ASSIRDRGETQY
14 TRBJ2-3 TRBV7-6 ASSLGSGGLPDTQY
12 TRBJ2-5 TRBV5-1 ASSSGTTQETQY
14 TRBJ2-5 TRBV7-9 ASSSQPNRTPKTQY
15 TRBJ2-3 TRBV10-3 AISESRTLDSTDTQY
14 TRBJ2-5 TRBV6-2/TRBV6-3 ASSYSGTGFQETQY
15 TRBJ2-7 TRBV18 ASSPFPPGGGMYEQY
15 TRBJ1-3 TRBV28 ASSLRMRLSSGNTIY
14 TRBJ2-3 TRBV20-1 SARDSAGVYTDTQY
15 TRBJ2-1 TRBV28 ASSLGEAEGFHNEQF
13 TRBJ1-4 TRBV14 ASSSLLGGQEKLF
10 TRBJ2-3 TRBV10-3 AISESRDTQY
11 TRBJ2-1 TRBV7-2 ASTQPAGGGQF
11 TRBJ2-2 TRBV11-1 ASSSNRERELF
11 TRBJ1-1 TRBV7-3 ASRLQGDTEAF
14 TRBJ1-6 TRBV6-1 ASSVWRGEYNSPLH
15 TRBJ2-2 TRBV24-1 ATSATDGTGKPGELF
13 TRBJ2-3 TRBV6-2/TRBV6-3 ASSYGELGTDTQY
14 TRBJ2-1 TRBV12-3/TRBV12-4 ASSLGGISLYNEQF
11 TRBJ1-5 TRBV29-1 SVGVGLNQPQH
11 TRBJ2-5 TRBV12-5 ASGPGDRETQY
11 TRBJ2-1 TRBV2 ASSGRGGNEQF
11 TRBJ2-7 TRBV7-6 ASSLAILRALY
10 TRBJ2-2 TRBV7-3 ASSGSTGELF
11 TRBJ1-1 TRBV29-1 SASRQGATEAF
12 TRBJ1-4 TRBV28 ASSLPQGEEKLF
13 TRBJ1-5 TRBV15 ATSREPGWGQPQH
12 TRBJ2-5 TRBV7-9 ASSSPEGQETQY